What follows are 13 T cell receptor beta chains derived from one specimen sequenced in a study of cytomegalovirus exposure and HLA in healthy donors. The PCR used 60 Vbeta and 13 Jbeta primers. The data were produced by immunoSEQ multiplex PCR, yet TCRdb's version contains in-frame clones alone and is incomplete. The repertoire has about 140,000 clones, over 60% of them found once; the top ten carry 6.5%. Sequenced material: PBMCs. The receptors were sampled from a woman aged 55-75 years in good health and CMV-seronegative.

This clone has more than one count but fewer than ten. The V gene is TRBV6-6, the J gene TRBJ2-2, with D tentatively TRBD1 (5 bases). Germline V gene lookup returns CDR1 MNHNY and CDR2 SVGAGI (reference sequence). With 4 bases removed from V and 6 bases from J, the gap between germline ends came to 9 bases. The length of the CDR3 is 13 residues. The CDR3 region has the DNA TGTGCCAGCAGTTCACAGGCGTCCGGGGAGCTGTTTTTT. This encodes CASSSQASGELFF.

CDR3 in amino acids: CASSQDQASGYTF. The CDR3 nucleotides read TGTGCCAGCAGCCAAGATCAGGCCAGCGGCTACACCTTC. The J gene is TRBJ1-2, the V gene TRBV4-2, with D hard to call. V lost 0 bases and J 8 bases, leaving 10 bases between the germline ends. The CDR3 covers 13 residues. Germline V gene lookup returns CDR1 LGHNA and CDR2 YNFKEQ.

The chain links TRBV7-9 to TRBJ2-3, with 7 bases aligning to TRBD2. CDR3 length: 15 amino acids. Trimming at V came to 5 bases and at J to 0 bases, leaving 5 bases not matched to a gene. Germline CDR1 is SEHNR and CDR2 is FQNEAQ (reference sequence). DNA for the CDR3: TGTGCCAGCAGCGCTAGCGGAGCTAGCACAGATACGCAGTATTTT. It yields the protein CASSASGASTDTQYF. The variable domain in full, with the rest retrieved from reference TRBV7-9 and TRBJ2-3, is DTGVSQNPRHKITKRGQNVTFRCDPISEHNRLYWYRQTLGQGPEFLTYFQNEAQLEKSRLLSDRFSAERPKGSFSTLEIQRTEQGDSAMYLCASSASGASTDTQYFGPGTRLTVL.

The chain combines TRBV7-2 with TRBJ1-3; D gene uncertain. Trimming shortened V by 5 bases and J by 8 bases, and 10 bases separated the two germline ends. There are 12 residues in the CDR3. CDR1 SGHTA and CDR2 FQGNSA come from the germline V gene. The CDR3 here is CASSPGVDTIYF. The CDR3 DNA follows: TGTGCCAGCAGCCCCGGTGTAGACACCATATATTTT.

This clone was observed a few times. The V and J genes are TRBV9 and TRBJ1-6; TRBD1 aligns across 9 bases. Germline CDR1 SGDLS, CDR2 YYNGEE. With 4 bases clipped from V and 9 bases from J, the junction kept 8 bases outside the gene matches. The CDR3 consists of 15 residues. The CDR3 protein is CASSTNPGQGSPLHF. The CDR3 region has the DNA TGTGCCAGCAGCACCAACCCGGGACAGGGTTCACCCCTCCACTTT.

The V call is TRBV19, the J call TRBJ2-5, with D unclear. The germline V gene encodes CDR1 LNHDA and CDR2 SQIVND (reference sequence). Trimming left V 3 bases short and J 0 bases short, with 11 bases between. This CDR3 has 15 residues. The CDR3 is CASSIKRGYQETQYF. CDR3 in DNA: TGTGCCAGTAGTATTAAACGTGGCTACCAAGAGACCCAGTACTTC.

The chain carries TRBV29-1 and TRBJ1-5, with D unresolved. CDR1 SQVTM and CDR2 ANQGSEA come from the germline V gene. V lost 0 bases to trimming and J lost 0 bases, with 18 bases between them. The CDR3 has 18 residues. The CDR3 DNA sequence: TGCAGCGTTGAAGATGAACGCAGGCGGGGTTATAGCAATCAGCCCCAGCATTTT. Its translation is CSVEDERRRGYSNQPQHF.

The V call is TRBV6-1, the J call TRBJ1-6, with 7 bases identical to TRBD1. J lost 7 bases, V lost 4 bases, and 7 bases had no gene match. This CDR3 has 15 residues. Germline V gene data show CDR1 as MNHNS and CDR2 as SASEGT. CDR3 nucleotide sequence: TGTGCCAGCAGTGGGGTACAGGGGTTAAATTCACCCCTCCACTTT. Protein sequence: CASSGVQGLNSPLHF.

This clone was detected a few times. The chain carries TRBV19 and TRBJ2-2; 7 nucleotides align to TRBD2. V shed 6 bases and J 0 bases; nucleotides not matched to a gene: 7. Germline V CDR1 and CDR2: LNHDA, SQIVND (reference sequence). The length of the CDR3 is 16 residues. The DNA of the CDR3 is TGTGCCAGTAGACCCCAGCTAGCGGCGAACACCGGGGAGCTGTTTTTT. Translated: CASRPQLAANTGELFF.

This chain connects TRBV6-5 to TRBJ2-1; D ambiguous. Germline-derived CDR1 and CDR2 are MNHEY and SVGAGI. The length of the CDR3 is 15 residues. Trimming shortened V by 4 bases and J by 0 bases, and 10 bases separated the two germline ends. In DNA form, the CDR3 reads TGTGCCAGCAGTTCCAAACCTATCTCCTACAATGAGCAGTTCTTC. Protein product: CASSSKPISYNEQFF.

CDR3 sequence: CSAKQGWETQYF. CDR3 nucleotide sequence: TGCAGCGCAAAACAGGGATGGGAGACCCAGTACTTC. V is TRBV29-1 and J is TRBJ2-5, with D perhaps matching TRBD1 (6 bases). Trimming shortened V by 7 bases and J by 5 bases, and 14 bases separated the two germline ends. The germline gives CDR1 SQVTM, CDR2 ANQGSEA. The CDR3 runs to 12 residues. Supplemented by reference TRBV29-1 and TRBJ2-5, the full variable domain reads SAVISQKPSRDICQRGTSLTIQCQVDSQVTMMFWYRQQPGQSLTLIATANQGSEATYESGFVIDKFPISRPNLTFSTLTVSNMSPEDSSIYLCSAKQGWETQYFGPGTRLLVL.

This sequence joins TRBV6-5 and TRBJ2-7; D is perhaps TRBD2 (5 bases). CDR3 size: 13 residues. The V end was cut by 7 bases, the J end by 3 bases, with 13 bases between. CDR1 is MNHEY, CDR2 SVGAGI, per germline. The CDR3 coding sequence is TGTGCCAGCACCGGACTTCTAAGCTACGAGCAGTACTTC. This encodes CASTGLLSYEQYF.

The chain employs TRBV6-6 and TRBJ2-7, with D tentatively TRBD2 (7 bases). V lost 6 bases and J 6 bases, leaving 18 bases between the germline ends. CDR1 and CDR2 from the germline V gene are MNHNY and SVGAGI (reference sequence). The CDR3 is 14 amino acids. This CDR3 is CASSTDLGGGEQYF. CDR3 nucleotides: TGTGCCAGCAGCACCGACTTGGGAGGGGGCGAGCAGTACTTC.